What follows are 24 T cell receptor beta chains derived from one specimen sequenced in a study of spatial heterogeneity in lung cancer. TCRdb processed the 5' RACE reads anew with MiXCR; each CDR3 protein has one entry. The table shows about 50,000 distinct CDR3 sequences, with 6.5% to 8% occurring only once. As to time point: sample taken at primary tumor resection. Sequencing covered unsorted whole RNA taken from tumor, nontumor lung or frozen PBMC. Here the sequenced sample was PBMCs, taken at surgery. All receptors derive from a female donor with early-stage non-small cell lung cancer.

V and J are TRBV7-9 and TRBJ2-7, with 8 bases matching TRBD1. The CDR3 sequence is 13 residues long. The V gene end was trimmed by 5 bases and the J gene end by 6 bases; junction bases not matched to a gene: 6. Germline CDR1 SEHNR, CDR2 FQNEAQ (reference sequence). For the CDR3, the DNA is TGTGCCAGCAGCGGCGGACAGGGCTTCGAGCAGTACTTC. Translated: CASSGGQGFEQYF. Using reference TRBV7-9 and TRBJ2-7 for the parts outside the CDR3, the full variable domain is DTGVSQNPRHKITKRGQNVTFRCDPISEHNRLYWYRQTLGQGPEFLTYFQNEAQLEKSRLLSDRFSAERPKGSFSTLEIQRTEQGDSAMYLCASSGGQGFEQYFGPGTRLTVT.

The gene calls are TRBV27 and TRBJ1-6; 7 bases line up with TRBD1. The germline V gene has CDR1 MNHEY and CDR2 SMNVEV (reference sequence). The CDR3 sequence is 15 residues long. Trimming took 4 bases from V and 8 from J; bases not matched to a gene: 8. The DNA for the CDR3 is TGTGCCAGCAGTTATCATGGCCAGGGGGATTCACCCCTCCACTTT. It codes for CASSYHGQGDSPLHF.

This clonotype showed up just a few times. This chain connects TRBV9 to TRBJ1-3; D is ambiguous. Trimming left V 0 bases short and J 4 bases short, with 8 bases between. Germline CDR1 and CDR2: SGDLS and YYNGEE. The CDR3 is 14 residues long. The CDR3: CASSVGVAGNTIYF. The DNA for the CDR3 is TGTGCCAGCAGCGTAGGAGTAGCCGGAAACACCATATATTTT.

The genes are TRBV24-1 and TRBJ2-1; 9 nucleotides line up with TRBD2. Looked up from germline, CDR1 is KGHDR and CDR2 is SFDVKD. The CDR3 has 16 amino acids. V lost 4 bases and J lost 4; bases outside the gene matches: 7. As DNA, the CDR3 is TGTGCCACCAGTGACAAACTAGCGGGTTTTTACAATGAGCAGTTCTTC. Translating gives CATSDKLAGFYNEQFF.

In this sample, this clonotype turned up many times. The V call is TRBV15, the J call TRBJ2-2; TRBD2 matches at 9 bases. Unmatched junction bases numbered 13, after V lost 1 base and J lost 4 bases. Germline loops: CDR1 LNHNV, CDR2 YYDKDF (reference sequence). The CDR3 consists of 19 residues. CDR3 residues: CATSRGKLRGGRVTGELFF. The CDR3 bases are TGTGCCACCAGCAGAGGAAAATTGCGGGGGGGCCGGGTCACCGGGGAGCTGTTTTTT.

In this sample, this clonotype turned up once. A read error is possible here, since a much larger clone lies one base away. V and J are TRBV2 and TRBJ2-2; 14 positions match TRBD2. Germline lookup yields CDR1 SNHLY and CDR2 FYNNEI. The CDR3 totals 20 residues. V lost 10 bases and J lost 2; bases outside the gene matches: 18. The CDR3 protein is CANRGRLAGGSVPNTGELFF. The CDR3 coding sequence is TGTGCCAACAGAGGACGACTAGCGGGGGGGTCCGTTCCAAACACCGGGGAGCTGTTTTTT.

Ten or more counts support this clonotype. The chain recombines TRBV6-1 with TRBJ2-3; D assignment may be TRBD1 or TRBD2 (5 bases each). CDR3 length equals 14 residues. Trimming removed 4 bases from V and 3 bases from J, with 11 bases in between. CDR1 is MNHNS and CDR2 is SASEGT in the germline V gene. CDR3 nucleotides: TGTGCCAGCAGTGTGCTAGAGGGGACAGATACGCAGTATTTT. Translation gives CASSVLEGTDTQYF.

This clonotype has only a few counts. The V and J genes are TRBV28 and TRBJ1-4; D is possibly TRBD1 (5 bases). The germline CDR1 and CDR2 sequences are MDHEN and SYDVKM. The CDR3 length is 15 residues. V lost 6 bases and J lost 7, with 18 bases in between. The CDR3 sequence is CASSRVRGGREKLFF. The CDR3 nucleotides read TGTGCCAGCAGCCGAGTAAGGGGCGGGCGTGAAAAACTGTTTTTT.

This clonotype has ten or more counts. This chain connects TRBV7-9 to TRBJ2-4; the match to TRBD1 covers 7 bases. There are 16 residues in the CDR3. CDR1 SEHNR and CDR2 FQNEAQ come from the germline V gene (reference sequence). V shed 3 bases and J 3 bases; nucleotides not matched to a gene: 8. CDR3 sequence reads: CASSFIGGSHKNIQYF. The CDR3, as DNA: TGTGCCAGCAGCTTTATAGGGGGCTCACACAAAAACATTCAGTACTTC.

This clonotype was counted ten times or more. The chain combines TRBV7-2 with TRBJ2-7; 7 bases fit TRBD1. V was pared by 4 bases and J by 3 bases, with 3 bases of the junction left unmatched. The germline V gene has CDR1 SGHTA and CDR2 FQGNSA. The CDR3 contains 13 residues. CDR3 in amino acids: CASSYGQDYEQYF. Here the CDR3 DNA reads TGTGCCAGCAGCTACGGACAGGACTACGAGCAGTACTTC.

This clonotype was seen at least ten times. The chain combines TRBV7-9 with TRBJ2-1; either TRBD1 or TRBD2 may supply D (5 bases each). The germline V and J ends were trimmed by 2 bases and 5 bases, with 19 bases remaining between them. The CDR3 consists of 17 residues. Germline V gives CDR1 SEHNR, CDR2 FQNEAQ (reference sequence). The CDR3 DNA is TGTGCCAGCAGCTTAATCGGGGCCTTACTCCGGGACAATGAGCAGTTCTTC. Protein product: CASSLIGALLRDNEQFF.

This clonotype was observed a few times. V gene TRBV5-6 combines with J gene TRBJ2-3; 10 nucleotides line up with TRBD1. The CDR3 is 14 residues long. V shed 4 bases, J shed 4 bases, and the junction held 3 bases outside the gene matches. The germline V gene has CDR1 SGHDT and CDR2 YYEEEE. CDR3 bases: TGTGCCAGCAGCACCGGACAGGGGGCAGATACGCAGTATTTT. It codes for CASSTGQGADTQYF.

This clonotype was counted between two and nine times. The J gene is TRBJ2-5, the V gene TRBV2; D unresolved. This CDR3 comprises 12 residues. Germline CDR1 is SNHLY and CDR2 is FYNNEI. V was clipped by 4 bases and J by 9 bases, with 12 bases between them. The CDR3 loop reads CASSGRSRAQYF. CDR3 coding DNA: TGTGCCAGCAGTGGTCGCTCCCGAGCCCAGTACTTC. Variable domain in full (rest from reference TRBV2 and TRBJ2-5): EPEVTQTPSHQVTQMGQEVILRCVPISNHLYFYWYRQILGQKVEFLVSFYNNEISEKSEIFDDQFSVERPDGSNFTLKIRSTKLEDSAMYFCASSGRSRAQYFGPGTRLLVL.

There are a few counts of this clonotype. The V gene is TRBV6-1, the J gene TRBJ2-5; D is possibly TRBD2 (5 bases). Trimming left V 4 bases short and J 0 bases short, with 9 bases between. The CDR3 extends over 14 amino acids. CDR1 is MNHNS and CDR2 is SASEGT in the germline V gene. Written as DNA, the CDR3 is TGTGCCAGCAGTGGGACTGTTTACCAAGAGACCCAGTACTTC. As protein: CASSGTVYQETQYF.

This clonotype was seen more than once but under ten times. The J gene is TRBJ2-2, the V gene TRBV29-1; D is uncertain. Germline lookup yields CDR1 SQVTM and CDR2 ANQGSEA. The CDR3 extends over 15 amino acids. Between the trimmed V and J ends, which lost 5 bases and 4 bases, there was a span of 17 bases. CDR3 region: CSVPNPRVPTGELFF. Written as DNA, the CDR3 is TGCAGCGTTCCTAATCCGCGCGTTCCCACCGGGGAGCTGTTTTTT.

The V gene is TRBV6-6, the J gene TRBJ1-1; D not resolved. The germline V gene encodes CDR1 MNHNY and CDR2 SVGAGI (reference sequence). The CDR3 is 13 amino acids. V lost 2 bases, J lost 4 bases, and 8 bases lay in between. CDR3 protein: CASSYPQITEAFF. CDR3 coding DNA: TGTGCCAGCAGTTACCCCCAGATCACTGAAGCTTTCTTT.

This clonotype was counted a few times. The rearrangement joins TRBV7-9 to TRBJ2-5; 7 bases are a match to TRBD2. After removal of 5 bases from V and 1 base from J, the junction contained 7 bases not matched to a gene. The CDR3 has 15 residues. In germline, CDR1 is SEHNR, CDR2 FQNEAQ (reference sequence). CDR3 protein: CASSAGEALQETQYF. Written as DNA, the CDR3 is TGTGCCAGCAGCGCGGGGGAAGCCCTCCAAGAGACCCAGTACTTC.

This clonotype was seen a handful of times. The chain has TRBV4-2 and TRBJ2-3; TRBD2 matches 11 bases. This CDR3 has 16 residues. V lost 1 base and J lost 7; bases outside the gene matches: 7. Germline values: CDR1 LGHNA, CDR2 YNFKEQ. The CDR3 protein is CASSQGFSGGANTQYF. The CDR3 DNA is TGTGCCAGCAGCCAAGGTTTTAGCGGGGGGGCAAATACGCAGTATTTT.

The J gene is TRBJ2-7, the V gene TRBV5-5, with a weak D call TRBD2 (6 bases). This CDR3 is built from 14 residues. Germline V CDR1 and CDR2: SGHKS, YYEKEE (reference sequence). V lost 4 bases, J lost 3 bases, and 14 bases lay in between. CDR3 loop: CASSPRDSSYEQYF. The CDR3 DNA sequence: TGTGCCAGCAGCCCCCGGGACTCCAGCTACGAGCAGTACTTC.

The CDR3 sequence: CASSPGGGPSGANVLTF. The CDR3 DNA sequence: TGTGCCAGCAGCCCCGGGGGGGGACCCTCTGGGGCCAACGTCCTGACTTTC. The rearrangement links TRBV7-9 to TRBJ2-6; 8 nucleotides agree with TRBD2. This CDR3 is built from 17 residues. Per germline, CDR1 SEHNR and CDR2 FQNEAQ (reference sequence). The V gene end was trimmed by 5 bases and the J gene end by 0 bases; junction bases not matched to a gene: 6.

The CDR3 protein is CSARGRGYTDTQYF. The CDR3 DNA sequence: TGCAGTGCTAGGGGTAGGGGGTACACAGATACGCAGTATTTT. The V gene is TRBV20-1, the J gene TRBJ2-3, with D perhaps matching TRBD1 (6 bases). Trimming pared 3 bases from V and 2 bases from J, leaving 12 bases between. The CDR3 spans 14 residues. Per the germline V gene, CDR1 is DFQATT and CDR2 is SNEGSKA (reference sequence).

This clonotype was found many times. The chain carries TRBV20-1 and TRBJ1-1; the match to TRBD1 covers 10 bases. CDR3 length: 16 residues. V lost 6 bases, J lost 2 bases, and 12 bases stayed unmatched. The germline V gene encodes CDR1 DFQATT and CDR2 SNEGSKA (reference sequence). The CDR3 DNA reads TGCAGTGCCCGGGGACAGGGGCCGTCTTTTAACACTGAAGCTTTCTTT. Translated: CSARGQGPSFNTEAFF.

This clonotype appeared many times. V is TRBV2 and J is TRBJ2-2; TRBD2 matches 8 bases. With V trimmed by 0 bases and J by 7 bases, 7 bases remained unmatched. This CDR3 contains 16 residues. The germline CDR1 and CDR2 sequences are SNHLY and FYNNEI. The CDR3 nucleotides are TGTGCCAGCAGTGAAGCAGGGGCAGCGGGGGTCGGGGAGCTGTTTTTT. Translation gives CASSEAGAAGVGELFF. Based on the CDR3 plus reference TRBV2 and TRBJ2-2, the full variable domain is EPEVTQTPSHQVTQMGQEVILRCVPISNHLYFYWYRQILGQKVEFLVSFYNNEISEKSEIFDDQFSVERPDGSNFTLKIRSTKLEDSAMYFCASSEAGAAGVGELFFGEGSRLTVL.

This clonotype was observed at least ten times. The rearrangement uses TRBV2 and TRBJ1-4, with 11 positions matching TRBD1. The CDR3 extends over 16 amino acids. V trimming: 2 bases; J trimming: 10 bases; junction bases outside the gene matches: 9. Germline CDR1 SNHLY, CDR2 FYNNEI. DNA for the CDR3: TGTGCCAGCAGTGAACGCGGGACAGGGGGTGGAGGAAAACTGTTTTTT. It translates to CASSERGTGGGGKLFF.